These 30 T cell receptor beta chains originate from one sample sequenced in a study of blood T cells in healthy people across ages. It was with a sample-barcoded 5' primer and a J-beta primer mix that a second PCR of roughly 6 to 12 cycles was run. MiXCR, run by TCRdb on the 5' RACE reads, gives a single entry per CDR3 protein. The table lists about 1.8 million distinct CDR3 sequences, 49% of them singletons. The sequencing sample was made of blood. These receptors originate from a woman between 35 and 50 years old in good health.

This clonotype showed up just a few times. The chain joins TRBV6-1 to TRBJ2-5; either TRBD1 or TRBD2 may supply D (5 bases each). The CDR3 covers 18 residues. Germline V gives CDR1 MNHNS, CDR2 SASEGT. V was clipped by 5 bases and J by 2 bases, with 24 bases between them. The CDR3, as DNA: TGTGCCAGCAGTCCCTGGAGAGGGGTAGCTCCCGAGCAAGAGACCCAGTACTTC. It is translated as CASSPWRGVAPEQETQYF.

This clonotype was recorded a few times. The V gene is TRBV18, the J gene TRBJ2-5, with 10 bases that match TRBD2. V trimming: 3 bases; J trimming: 3 bases; junction bases outside the gene matches: 10. The germline CDR1 and CDR2 sequences are KGHSH and LQKENI. The length of the CDR3 is 17 residues. DNA for the CDR3: TGTGCCAGCTCACCTCTACCCGGACTAGCGGTAAAAGAGACCCAGTACTTC. This gives the protein CASSPLPGLAVKETQYF.

The V and J genes are TRBV13 and TRBJ1-2, with TRBD1 matching over 7 bases. There are 16 residues in the CDR3. Germline lookup yields CDR1 PRHDT and CDR2 FYEKMQ (reference sequence). The V gene end was trimmed by 5 bases and the J gene end by 1 base; junction bases not matched to a gene: 10. As DNA, the CDR3 is TGTGCCAGCAGCCAGGGGGGGCAGGTACTTAACTATGGCTACACCTTC. Translated, it gives CASSQGGQVLNYGYTF.

In this sample, this clonotype turned up a few times. The chain has TRBV20-1 and TRBJ1-2, with D hard to call. The CDR3 has 12 residues. Trimming took off 5 bases at V and 6 bases at J, with 13 bases between the two ends. Germline V gene sequence: CDR1 DFQATT, CDR2 SNEGSKA (reference sequence). The CDR3 loop is CSAAEGGHGYTF. CDR3 DNA: TGCAGTGCTGCCGAAGGTGGACATGGCTACACCTTC.

The chain's CDR3 is CSAGLPSTEAFF. The CDR3 DNA is TGCAGTGCGGGGCTCCCGAGCACTGAAGCTTTCTTT. The gene calls are TRBV20-1 and TRBJ1-1; D is perhaps TRBD1 (5 bases). Germline values: CDR1 DFQATT, CDR2 SNEGSKA (reference sequence). The germline V and J ends were trimmed by 6 bases and 4 bases, with 12 bases remaining between them. The CDR3 is 12 residues long.

This clonotype was seen once. The chain uses TRBV9 and TRBJ2-5; a possible D gene is TRBD1 (7 bases). Germline CDR1 reads SGDLS; CDR2 reads YYNGEE. The CDR3 is 14 residues long. With 4 bases removed from V and 5 bases from J, the gap between germline ends came to 15 bases. The CDR3 nucleotides read TGTGCCAGCAGCCACGGACAGGCGGGGGAGACCCAGTACTTC. It encodes CASSHGQAGETQYF.

This rearrangement joins TRBV7-2 to TRBJ2-1; 9 bases are a match to TRBD2. This CDR3 has 14 amino acids. V lost 2 bases, J lost 8 bases, and 4 bases stayed unmatched. The germline gives CDR1 SGHTA, CDR2 FQGNSA. CDR3 in amino acids: CASSLSWTSDEQFF. The CDR3, as DNA: TGTGCCAGCAGCTTATCTTGGACTAGCGATGAGCAGTTCTTC.

The chain joins TRBV7-2 to TRBJ1-2, with 9 bases matching TRBD1. Looked up from germline, CDR1 is SGHTA and CDR2 is FQGNSA. The CDR3 totals 15 residues. V was clipped by 1 base and J by 5 bases; unmatched bases: 5. The CDR3 DNA sequence: TGTGCCAGCAGCTTAGGTCGGGACAGGGTTTATGGCTACACCTTC. Translated, it gives CASSLGRDRVYGYTF. Filled out from reference TRBV7-2 and TRBJ1-2, the complete variable domain reads GAGVSQSPSNKVTEKGKDVELRCDPISGHTALYWYRQSLGQGLEFLIYFQGNSAPDKSGLPSDRFSAERTGGSVSTLTIQRTQQEDSAVYLCASSLGRDRVYGYTFGSGTRLTVV.

This sequence joins TRBV7-9 and TRBJ1-2; a weak D match, TRBD1 (5 bases). CDR1 and CDR2 from the germline V gene are SEHNR and FQNEAQ (reference sequence). The CDR3 sequence is 14 residues long. Deletions cut 5 bases from V and 3 bases from J, with 13 bases between. The CDR3: CASSVRGEDYGYTF. CDR3 DNA sequence: TGTGCCAGCAGCGTACGAGGGGAGGACTATGGCTACACCTTC.

This clonotype has only a few counts. This rearrangement joins TRBV5-1 to TRBJ1-2; a weak D match, TRBD1 (6 bases). Germline loops: CDR1 SGHRS, CDR2 YFSETQ. The length of the CDR3 is 14 residues. Trimming removed 3 bases at V and 4 bases at J, with 13 bases between. The CDR3 protein is CASSSTDRVYGYTF. The CDR3 nucleotides are TGCGCCAGCAGCTCGACGGACAGAGTCTATGGCTACACCTTC. Using reference TRBV5-1 and TRBJ1-2 for the parts outside the CDR3, the full variable domain is KAGVTQTPRYLIKTRGQQVTLSCSPISGHRSVSWYQQTPGQGLQFLFEYFSETQRNKGNFPGRFSGRQFSNSRSEMNVSTLELGDSALYLCASSSTDRVYGYTFGSGTRLTVV.

This clonotype turned up a few times. The chain employs TRBV24-1 and TRBJ2-1; 10 nucleotides align to TRBD2. The junction had 4 bases not matched to a gene; V was cut back by 7 bases and J by 8 bases. This CDR3 is 13 amino acids long. Germline assignment: CDR1 KGHDR and CDR2 SFDVKD. CDR3 DNA: TGTGCCACCAGGGGACTAGCGTATGATGAGCAGTTCTTC. This encodes CATRGLAYDEQFF.

The rearrangement links TRBV10-3 to TRBJ2-4, with a possible D match to TRBD1 (5 bases). Trimming pared 2 bases from V and 2 bases from J, leaving 13 bases between. CDR1 and CDR2 (germline): ENHRY, SYGVKD. CDR3 length: 16 amino acids. The chain's CDR3 is CAISETGGNTKNIQYF. In DNA form, the CDR3 reads TGTGCCATCAGTGAGACAGGTGGGAACACCAAAAACATTCAGTACTTC.

The chain combines TRBV7-6 with TRBJ2-1; D assignment may be TRBD1 or TRBD2 (8 bases each). The CDR3 runs to 14 residues. Trimming left V 7 bases short and J 9 bases short, with 19 bases between. Germline CDR1 SGHVS, CDR2 FNYEAQ. CDR3 sequence reads: CASTPGGTGGEQFF. The CDR3 DNA sequence: TGTGCCAGCACCCCGGGGGGGACAGGCGGTGAGCAGTTCTTC.

The rearrangement joins TRBV4-3 to TRBJ1-2; 9 positions match TRBD1. Germline CDR1 LGHNA, CDR2 YSLEER. The CDR3 is 18 residues long. V shed 0 bases, J shed 6 bases, and the junction held 14 bases outside the gene matches. DNA for the CDR3: TGCGCCAGCAGCCAAGATGGAGTAGCAGGACAGGGGATGGATGGCTACACCTTC. This sequence encodes CASSQDGVAGQGMDGYTF.

This clonotype was observed a few times. The V gene is TRBV4-3, the J gene TRBJ2-1; TRBD2 matches 8 bases. J was trimmed by 3 bases and V by 4 bases; bases with no gene match: 11. Per the germline V gene, CDR1 is LGHNA and CDR2 is YSLEER. The CDR3 has 17 residues. CDR3 region: CASSPLRGGLVYNEQFF. DNA for the CDR3: TGCGCCAGCAGCCCCCTGAGGGGGGGACTAGTCTACAATGAGCAGTTCTTC.

V is TRBV7-2 and J is TRBJ2-5; D gene unclear. V lost 3 bases and J lost 5, with 16 bases in between. CDR3 length: 15 amino acids. Germline V CDR1 and CDR2: SGHTA, FQGNSA. The CDR3 sequence: CASSLSNSRVETQYF. The CDR3 DNA sequence: TGTGCCAGCAGCTTGTCTAACTCCCGGGTCGAGACCCAGTACTTC.

The chain couples TRBV5-6 to TRBJ2-4, with TRBD1 identical over 7 bases. V gave up 3 bases and J gave up 13 bases; unmatched junction bases: 16. Germline CDR1 and CDR2: SGHDT and YYEEEE. This CDR3 has 15 amino acids. CDR3 nucleotides: TGTGCCAGCAGCTGGACAGGAGCCTGGGAAGAGGAGCAGTACTTC. Its translation: CASSWTGAWEEEQYF.

This clonotype was observed a handful of times. The chain employs TRBV4-1 and TRBJ2-3; TRBD2 agrees at 9 bases. The CDR3 extends over 18 amino acids. Germline CDR1 MGHRA, CDR2 YSYEKL. V trimming: 1 base; J trimming: 1 base; junction bases outside the gene matches: 9. The CDR3 here is CASSQGRLTSGRTDTQYF. In DNA, the CDR3 is TGCGCCAGCAGCCAAGGGCGCTTGACTAGCGGCCGCACAGATACGCAGTATTTT.

The DNA for the CDR3 is TGTGCCAGCAGCTTGTCGGACAGGAAAATATACAATGAGCAGTTCTTC. Its protein product is CASSLSDRKIYNEQFF. The chain couples TRBV7-2 to TRBJ2-1, with TRBD1 matching over 7 bases. V was pared by 3 bases and J by 4 bases, with 9 bases of the junction left unmatched. In germline, CDR1 is SGHTA, CDR2 FQGNSA. The CDR3 runs 16 residues. Filled out from reference TRBV7-2 and TRBJ2-1, the complete variable domain reads GAGVSQSPSNKVTEKGKDVELRCDPISGHTALYWYRQSLGQGLEFLIYFQGNSAPDKSGLPSDRFSAERTGGSVSTLTIQRTQQEDSAVYLCASSLSDRKIYNEQFFGPGTRLTVL.

The chain uses TRBV10-3 and TRBJ2-3, with D uncertain. CDR3 length: 15 residues. Germline-derived CDR1 and CDR2 are ENHRY and SYGVKD. The germline V and J ends were trimmed by 3 bases and 1 base, with 11 bases remaining between them. The CDR3 region has the DNA TGTGCCATCAGTGATGTTAGTGTTGGCACAGATACGCAGTATTTT. This translates into CAISDVSVGTDTQYF.

The chain combines TRBV27 with TRBJ1-5; D is uncertain. CDR1 and CDR2 (germline): MNHEY, SMNVEV (reference sequence). CDR3 length: 15 amino acids. V gave up 3 bases and J gave up 6 bases, with 15 bases separating them. The CDR3 bases are TGTGCCAGCAGTTTCTCCTTCGGTGCCGGTCAGCCCCAGCATTTT. Translation: CASSFSFGAGQPQHF.

The CDR3 sequence: CASSPGTSYNEQYF. DNA of the CDR3: TGCGCCAGCAGCCCCGGGACTAGTTACAATGAGCAGTACTTC. The chain combines TRBV4-3 with TRBJ2-1; 8 positions match TRBD2. The tail of the sequence fits TRBJ2-7 better, so the J call may be wrong. This CDR3 has 14 residues. Germline CDR1 reads LGHNA; CDR2 reads YSLEER.

The chain combines TRBV6-1 with TRBJ2-5; 7 bases agree with TRBD2. Germline V gene data show CDR1 as MNHNS and CDR2 as SASEGT. The V gene end was trimmed by 0 bases and the J gene end by 5 bases; junction bases not matched to a gene: 12. This CDR3 is built from 17 residues. The CDR3, as DNA: TGTGCCAGCAGTGAAGCGCCGCGGGGGTCCCGAGGGGAGACCCAGTACTTC. As protein: CASSEAPRGSRGETQYF.

In this sample, this clonotype turned up a few times. The rearrangement links TRBV5-1 to TRBJ2-1; D is uncertain. This CDR3 has 13 residues. Germline V gives CDR1 SGHRS, CDR2 YFSETQ. Trimming removed 1 base at V and 7 bases at J, with 9 bases between. The CDR3 loop is CASSLWARNEQFF. In nucleotides, the CDR3 is TGCGCCAGCAGCTTGTGGGCTAGAAATGAGCAGTTCTTC. Together with reference TRBV5-1 and TRBJ2-1, the CDR3 gives the full variable domain: KAGVTQTPRYLIKTRGQQVTLSCSPISGHRSVSWYQQTPGQGLQFLFEYFSETQRNKGNFPGRFSGRQFSNSRSEMNVSTLELGDSALYLCASSLWARNEQFFGPGTRLTVL.

The table lists this clonotype with a few counts. The chain has TRBV27 and TRBJ1-2, with TRBD1 matching over 7 bases. CDR1 and CDR2 (germline): MNHEY, SMNVEV (reference sequence). This CDR3 is 14 amino acids long. The junction had 11 bases not matched to a gene; V was cut back by 7 bases and J by 6 bases. The CDR3 loop reads CASTENHRGNGYTF. CDR3 DNA: TGTGCCAGCACCGAAAATCACAGGGGCAATGGCTACACCTTC.

This clonotype has only a few counts. This rearrangement joins TRBV6-5 to TRBJ1-4, with D unresolved. The CDR3 is 13 amino acids. CDR1 is MNHEY, CDR2 SVGAGI, per germline. Trimming shortened V by 8 bases and J by 1 base, and 8 bases separated the two germline ends. CDR3 DNA: TGTGCCAGCGCGCGGGAAACTAATGAAAAACTGTTTTTT. Translated: CASARETNEKLFF.

The chain has TRBV6-2 or TRBV6-3 and TRBJ2-1; 7 nucleotides align to TRBD1. The germline V gene encodes CDR1 MNHEY and CDR2 SVGEGT. The CDR3 contains 16 residues. V shed 4 bases and J 8 bases; nucleotides not matched to a gene: 14. The CDR3 reads CASSSPGQARSHEQFF. The CDR3, as DNA: TGTGCCAGCAGTTCCCCTGGACAGGCCCGCTCTCATGAGCAGTTCTTC.

This sequence joins TRBV20-1 and TRBJ1-2, with 9 bases matching TRBD1. This CDR3 has 12 amino acids. Looked up from germline, CDR1 is DFQATT and CDR2 is SNEGSKA (reference sequence). The J segment lost 6 bases and the V segment lost 6 bases, leaving 5 bases of the junction unmatched. The CDR3 region has the DNA TGCAGTGCCCCGGGACAGGGAGATGGCTACACCTTC. Its protein product is CSAPGQGDGYTF.

This chain uses TRBV10-3 with TRBJ2-1, with TRBD2 identical over 9 bases. The CDR3 runs 16 residues. Germline loops: CDR1 ENHRY, CDR2 SYGVKD. V shed 6 bases, J shed 0 bases, and the junction held 6 bases outside the gene matches. CDR3: CAISVLAGSSYNEQFF. DNA for the CDR3: TGTGCCATCAGCGTTCTAGCGGGGAGCTCCTACAATGAGCAGTTCTTC.

This clonotype was observed a few times. The chain recombines TRBV12-3 or TRBV12-4 with TRBJ2-4; 7 nucleotides align to TRBD2. The CDR3 has 14 residues. Trimming removed 7 bases from V and 13 bases from J; junction bases left unmatched: 16. The CDR3 DNA is TGTGCCAGCACCCCAAAGGCGGGGGTACAAGGGCAGTACTTC. It is translated as CASTPKAGVQGQYF.